This T cell receptor (beta chain) was identified during a study of shared T cell receptors in the human thymus. This CDR3 contains 14 residues. The V segment lost 4 bases and the J segment 4 bases; nucleotides outside the gene matches: 4. From germline, CDR1 is SGHRS and CDR2 YFSETQ. Assay: immunoSEQ multiplex PCR; the TCRdb copy retains only in-frame clones and omits some. The data show about 660,000 clones, about 90% seen once. These same records also appear under a second study, on human thymus T cells. As that study records: Unrelated people showed highly overlapping thymic repertoires, related research reported.

The sample taken for sequencing was thymocytes. This chain links TRBV5-1 with TRBJ1-1; TRBD1 agrees at 10 bases. This sequence was found in a boy in the first two years of life with a congenital heart defect. The chain's CDR3 is CASSAGQGITEAFF. Here the CDR3 DNA reads TGCGCCAGCAGCGCGGGACAGGGGATCACTGAAGCTTTCTTT.